These 3 T cell receptor beta chains came from one sample sequenced in a study of cytomegalovirus exposure and HLA in healthy donors. The PCR had 60 Vbeta and 13 Jbeta primers. Profiled with immunoSEQ multiplex PCR; TCRdb holds only in-frame clones, not every one. Among about 140,000 clones listed, about 9.2% were seen once. Sequenced: PBMCs. These receptors all come from a woman in her thirties or forties in good health and CMV-seropositive.

This chain links TRBV2 with TRBJ2-3; 10 positions agree with TRBD1. Germline CDR1 SNHLY, CDR2 FYNNEI. Trimming cost V 5 bases and J 4 bases; bases outside gene matches: 6. The CDR3 contains 15 residues. Written as DNA, the CDR3 is TGTGCCAGCAGTTGGGACAGGGGTTCCGCAGATACGCAGTATTTT. Protein sequence: CASSWDRGSADTQYF.

This clone was seen more than once but under ten times. This rearrangement joins TRBV6-5 to TRBJ1-2, with TRBD1 matching 9 bases. The germline gives CDR1 MNHEY, CDR2 SVGAGI. V shed 6 bases, J shed 8 bases, and the junction held 13 bases outside the gene matches. CDR3 length: 15 residues. The CDR3 DNA is TGTGCCAGCAGGATTCCCTCCGGGACAGGGTACGGCTACACCTTC. Encoded protein: CASRIPSGTGYGYTF.

The chain links TRBV7-8 to TRBJ2-3; TRBD2 might be the D (5 bases). The V gene lost 3 bases and the J gene lost 2 bases, with 18 bases spanning the gap. CDR1 is SGHVS, CDR2 FQNEAQ, per germline. This CDR3 contains 17 residues. This CDR3 reads CASSFPEGSVYTDTQYF. CDR3 in DNA: TGTGCCAGCAGCTTCCCCGAAGGTAGCGTTTACACAGATACGCAGTATTTT.